The rows below give T cell receptor beta chains drawn from one sample of a study of cytomegalovirus exposure and HLA in healthy donors. Here immunoSEQ multiplex PCR was the method, and the copy in TCRdb shows in-frame clones only, minus some. The sample has approximately 200,000 clones; over 65% are singletons. Sample: PBMCs. The receptors come from a man aged 35 to 55 in good health and CMV-seronegative. Both conserved end residues are part of each CDR3. The order of the fields is clone size, V gene, J gene, CDR3 length, CDR3 protein. A row's size may be missing; if present it is once, few, many or a size class.

clone size: NA; V gene: TRBV6-5; J gene: NA; CDR3 length: 15; CDR3 protein: CASAKMTSGTYEQYF
clone size: once; V gene: TRBV2; J gene: TRBJ1-3; CDR3 length: 15; CDR3 protein: CASSTQVSSGNTIYF
clone size: NA; V gene: TRBV4-1; J gene: TRBJ2-1; CDR3 length: 15; CDR3 protein: CASSTTPTSGHEQFF
clone size: NA; V gene: TRBV6-5; J gene: TRBJ1-2; CDR3 length: 14; CDR3 protein: CASSNQPGVYGYTF
clone size: once; V gene: TRBV10-3; J gene: TRBJ2-6; CDR3 length: 15; CDR3 protein: CAISEQGAGANVLTF
clone size: NA; V gene: TRBV4-3; J gene: TRBJ1-6; CDR3 length: 16; CDR3 protein: CASSQVEDRGNSPLHF
clone size: NA; V gene: TRBV7-4; J gene: TRBJ1-3; CDR3 length: 17; CDR3 protein: CASSQARGRRGGNTIYF
clone size: NA; V gene: TRBV16; J gene: TRBJ1-2; CDR3 length: 13; CDR3 protein: CASSQSGTYGYTF
clone size: NA; V gene: TRBV2; J gene: TRBJ2-3; CDR3 length: 14; CDR3 protein: CASRATGFRDTQYF
clone size: once; V gene: TRBV14; J gene: TRBJ1-2; CDR3 length: 15; CDR3 protein: CASAPGDREYYGYTF
clone size: NA; V gene: TRBV27; J gene: TRBJ2-3; CDR3 length: 14; CDR3 protein: CASTFLGGTDTQYF
clone size: NA; V gene: TRBV6-1; J gene: TRBJ2-3; CDR3 length: 16; CDR3 protein: CASSVGTSGGANTQYF
clone size: NA; V gene: TRBV19; J gene: TRBJ2-5; CDR3 length: 16; CDR3 protein: CASSTGDRMFMETQYF
clone size: NA; V gene: TRBV4-3; J gene: TRBJ1-1; CDR3 length: 14; CDR3 protein: CASSPIAENTEAFF
clone size: NA; V gene: TRBV19; J gene: TRBJ1-2; CDR3 length: 14; CDR3 protein: CASSPGTVTGGYTF
clone size: NA; V gene: TRBV28; J gene: TRBJ1-6; CDR3 length: 13; CDR3 protein: CASINRYNSPLHF
clone size: NA; V gene: TRBV28; J gene: TRBJ1-6; CDR3 length: 11; CDR3 protein: CASSTARALHF
clone size: NA; V gene: TRBV5-1; J gene: TRBJ1-2; CDR3 length: 13; CDR3 protein: CASSVDSNYGYTF
clone size: NA; V gene: TRBV4-2; J gene: TRBJ2-1; CDR3 length: 16; CDR3 protein: CASSQARGLAGTEQFF
clone size: NA; V gene: TRBV13; J gene: TRBJ2-1; CDR3 length: 12; CDR3 protein: CASSLAVSEQFF
clone size: NA; V gene: TRBV6-5; J gene: TRBJ2-1; CDR3 length: 15; CDR3 protein: CASSRDWSSYNEQFF
clone size: once; V gene: TRBV11-2; J gene: TRBJ1-6; CDR3 length: 17; CDR3 protein: CASSLRQLGTRNSPLHF
clone size: NA; V gene: TRBV4-3; J gene: TRBJ2-3; CDR3 length: 15; CDR3 protein: CASSQDVGGVGTQYF
clone size: NA; V gene: TRBV4-1; J gene: TRBJ2-5; CDR3 length: 14; CDR3 protein: CASSPQGQQETQYF
clone size: NA; V gene: TRBV11-2; J gene: TRBJ1-2; CDR3 length: 13; CDR3 protein: CASSQQGAYGYTF
clone size: NA; V gene: TRBV19; J gene: TRBJ2-6; CDR3 length: 17; CDR3 protein: CASSGRTGDSGANVLTF
clone size: once; V gene: TRBV7-3; J gene: TRBJ2-1; CDR3 length: 16; CDR3 protein: CASSLVGQGPTNEQFF
clone size: NA; V gene: TRBV4-2; J gene: TRBJ2-7; CDR3 length: 16; CDR3 protein: CASRHETGRPGDEQYF
clone size: NA; V gene: TRBV23-1; J gene: TRBJ1-1; CDR3 length: 14; CDR3 protein: CASSQSAENTEAFF
clone size: NA; V gene: TRBV7-2; J gene: NA; CDR3 length: 13; CDR3 protein: CASSPGGRREQYF
clone size: NA; V gene: TRBV4-2; J gene: TRBJ2-5; CDR3 length: 14; CDR3 protein: CASSQGRGQETQYF
clone size: few; V gene: TRBV10-3; J gene: TRBJ1-2; CDR3 length: 14; CDR3 protein: CAISESVSGGGYTF
clone size: NA; V gene: TRBV6-5; J gene: TRBJ2-1; CDR3 length: 14; CDR3 protein: CASSWSDSYNEQFF
clone size: NA; V gene: TRBV18; J gene: TRBJ1-2; CDR3 length: 13; CDR3 protein: CASSPGIQGGYTF
clone size: NA; V gene: TRBV29-1; J gene: TRBJ1-4; CDR3 length: 12; CDR3 protein: CSVKQGAEKLFF
clone size: few; V gene: TRBV6-6; J gene: TRBJ2-7; CDR3 length: 16; CDR3 protein: CASSPEGGIWSYEQYF
clone size: NA; V gene: TRBV6-6; J gene: TRBJ1-2; CDR3 length: 14; CDR3 protein: CASSKGQDNYGYTF
clone size: NA; V gene: TRBV7-9; J gene: TRBJ1-6; CDR3 length: 14; CDR3 protein: CASSLAQNNSPLHF
clone size: NA; V gene: TRBV19; J gene: TRBJ2-3; CDR3 length: 17; CDR3 protein: CASSIFFFAGTTDTQYF
clone size: once; V gene: TRBV7-2; J gene: TRBJ2-1; CDR3 length: 15; CDR3 protein: CASSLAQGTVNEQFF
clone size: NA; V gene: TRBV5-5; J gene: TRBJ2-7; CDR3 length: 14; CDR3 protein: CASSPLGASYEQYF
clone size: NA; V gene: TRBV9; J gene: TRBJ2-3; CDR3 length: 16; CDR3 protein: CASSVAGGMSTDTQYF
clone size: NA; V gene: TRBV28; J gene: TRBJ2-1; CDR3 length: 13; CDR3 protein: CASRLRTGDEQFF
clone size: once; V gene: TRBV7-2; J gene: TRBJ2-4; CDR3 length: 17; CDR3 protein: CASSDPLAGKGKNIQYF
clone size: NA; V gene: TRBV5-1; J gene: TRBJ2-3; CDR3 length: 17; CDR3 protein: CASSRTKGGGSTDTQYF
clone size: NA; V gene: TRBV10-1; J gene: TRBJ2-3; CDR3 length: 18; CDR3 protein: CASSESEGLAGSTDTQYF